This T cell receptor (beta chain) originates from a study of cytomegalovirus exposure and HLA in healthy donors. Study-level findings and limits: The study designated fewer than 200 TCR beta chains cytomegalovirus-associated. Most TCR sequences showed up rarely, but some public TCRs showed up in many donors. Through in vitro validation, a few CMV-associated chains were shown to be specific for CMV antigens.

With respect to this clone: As yet, its antigen is unknown.

Trimming removed 0 bases from V and 4 bases from J, with 11 bases in between. The CDR3 loop spans 15 amino acids. The germline CDR1 and CDR2 sequences are SGHRS and YFSETQ. Profiled with immunoSEQ multiplex PCR; TCRdb holds only in-frame clones, not every one. The table records about 360,000 clones, 80% to 90% of them present only once. This receptor was obtained from a woman younger than 35 in good health and CMV-seronegative. The chain recombines TRBV5-1 with TRBJ2-1; D may be TRBD1 (5 bases). The sequencing input was PBMCs. CDR3 residues: CASSLVGAEYNEQFF. In nucleotides, the CDR3 is TGCGCCAGCAGCTTGGTAGGGGCCGAGTACAATGAGCAGTTCTTC.